The 14 T cell receptor beta chains presented below share a single source sample, sequenced in a study of blood T cells in healthy people across ages. Then a second PCR, running roughly 7 to 11 cycles, was carried out with a sample-barcoded 5' primer and a J-beta primer mix. In TCRdb, the 5' RACE reads were re-called with MiXCR into one record per CDR3 protein. The sample has 1.5 million to 2 million distinct CDR3 sequences, roughly 52% seen once. Sequenced sample: blood. Every receptor here comes from a woman aged 40 to 55 in good health.

V and J are TRBV20-1 and TRBJ2-3, with 8 bases identical to TRBD2. This CDR3 region has 14 residues. J was trimmed by 4 bases and V by 0 bases; bases with no gene match: 3. CDR1 is DFQATT and CDR2 is SNEGSKA in the germline V gene (reference sequence). The CDR3 DNA is TGCAGTGCTAGAGACGGGGGGGCATCAGATACGCAGTATTTT. Translated: CSARDGGASDTQYF.

About this clonotype: Sequence at one end of the junction differs from germline and may be a read error. CDR3 coding DNA: TGCAGTGCTAGAGCCAGCGGGGGATTACAAGGGACCCAGTACTTC. Translation: CSARASGGLQGTQYF. The chain has TRBV20-1 and TRBJ2-5, with 8 bases fitting TRBD2. Germline lookup yields CDR1 DFQATT and CDR2 SNEGSKA (reference sequence). The CDR3 is made up of 15 amino acids.

J is TRBJ2-1 and V is TRBV9; 13 bases agree with TRBD2. The CDR3 has 17 residues. The germline gives CDR1 SGDLS, CDR2 YYNGEE. With 4 bases clipped from V and 5 bases from J, the junction kept 9 bases outside the gene matches. The CDR3 sequence: CASSFGTSGATDNEQFF. The DNA of the CDR3 is TGTGCCAGCAGCTTCGGGACTAGCGGGGCTACCGACAATGAGCAGTTCTTC.

In this sample, this clonotype turned up a few times. The chain uses TRBV7-2 and TRBJ2-1; 9 bases map to TRBD2. V shed 1 base and J 7 bases; nucleotides not matched to a gene: 11. Germline values: CDR1 SGHTA, CDR2 FQGNSA. There are 17 residues in the CDR3. This CDR3 is CASSLVNGGLASNEQFF. The CDR3 DNA sequence: TGTGCCAGCAGCTTAGTAAATGGGGGACTAGCATCGAATGAGCAGTTCTTC.

The chain combines TRBV29-1 with TRBJ1-2; unclear D gene. Per the germline V gene, CDR1 is SQVTM and CDR2 is ANQGSEA. Trimming left V 4 bases short and J 5 bases short, with 26 bases between. The CDR3 is 17 residues long. In DNA, the CDR3 is TGCAGCGTTGGCGCAGGCCAACGGGCGGAGCAACTTTATGGCTACACCTTC. The encoded protein is CSVGAGQRAEQLYGYTF.

The rearrangement uses TRBV9 and TRBJ1-6; D unresolved. The V end was cut by 2 bases, the J end by 4 bases, with 13 bases between. The CDR3 is 16 residues long. CDR1 and CDR2 (germline): SGDLS, YYNGEE. The CDR3 is CASSVGGGPYNSPLHF. CDR3 bases: TGTGCCAGCAGCGTTGGAGGTGGGCCTTATAATTCACCCCTCCACTTT.

This chain links TRBV4-3 with TRBJ1-2; unclear D gene. The germline V and J ends were trimmed by 0 bases and 0 bases, with 5 bases remaining between them. Per germline, CDR1 LGHNA and CDR2 YSLEER. The CDR3 is made up of 14 amino acids. The CDR3 coding sequence is TGCGCCAGCAGCCAAGATGAATCTAACTATGGCTACACCTTC. It translates to CASSQDESNYGYTF.

In its sample, this clonotype was seen once. CDR3 sequence reads: CASSEGQGAQYF. CDR3 coding DNA: TGTGCCAGCAGCGAGGGACAGGGTGCCCAGTACTTC. The chain is built from TRBV9 and TRBJ2-5, with 9 bases aligning to TRBD1. Germline V gives CDR1 SGDLS, CDR2 YYNGEE. The CDR3 runs 12 residues. J was trimmed by 9 bases and V by 3 bases; bases with no gene match: 3.

The chain has TRBV20-1 and TRBJ2-5, with D perhaps TRBD1 (5 bases). Per germline, CDR1 DFQATT and CDR2 SNEGSKA (reference sequence). V lost 3 bases and J 2 bases, leaving 13 bases between the germline ends. The CDR3 has 14 residues. CDR3 nucleotide sequence: TGCAGTGCTAGTCAGGGCAGGAGACAAGAGACCCAGTACTTC. Protein product: CSASQGRRQETQYF.

Points on this clonotype: One end of the junction does not line up with germline, which may come from a read error. The genes are TRBV29-1 and TRBJ2-5; 8 bases match TRBD1. This CDR3 is 14 amino acids long. CDR1 and CDR2 (germline): SQVTM, ANQGSEA. The CDR3 sequence is CSAEGQGVGETQYF. The CDR3 DNA sequence: TGCAGCGCTGAAGGACAGGGTGTTGGAGAGACCCAGTACTTC.

The chain carries TRBV7-6 and TRBJ2-4; D tentatively fits TRBD1 or TRBD2 (5 bases each). The CDR3 is made up of 13 amino acids. V dropped 5 bases and J dropped 13 bases, with 18 bases sitting between them. The germline CDR1 and CDR2 sequences are SGHVS and FNYEAQ. The CDR3 sequence: CASSRRVGEAQYF. CDR3 bases: TGTGCCAGCAGCCGCAGGGTGGGAGAGGCCCAGTACTTC.

This clonotype was seen a handful of times. V gene TRBV7-2 combines with J gene TRBJ2-5; the D gene is possibly TRBD1 (5 bases). The CDR3 consists of 18 residues. Germline V gene sequence: CDR1 SGHTA, CDR2 FQGNSA. V was pared by 2 bases and J by 3 bases, with 22 bases between. CDR3 amino acids: CASSLQIMAQTAKETQYF. As DNA, the CDR3 is TGTGCCAGCAGCTTACAAATAATGGCCCAGACAGCGAAAGAGACCCAGTACTTC.

This chain joins TRBV7-2 and TRBJ2-1; the D call may be TRBD1 or TRBD2 (5 bases each). The CDR3 has 14 residues. Per the germline V gene, CDR1 is SGHTA and CDR2 is FQGNSA. V lost 5 bases to trimming and J lost 6 bases, with 14 bases between them. This chain's CDR3 is CASSLGWGSNEQFF. DNA for the CDR3: TGTGCCAGCAGCCTCGGATGGGGGAGCAATGAGCAGTTCTTC. Combining the CDR3 with reference TRBV7-2 and TRBJ2-1 gives the whole variable domain GAGVSQSPSNKVTEKGKDVELRCDPISGHTALYWYRQSLGQGLEFLIYFQGNSAPDKSGLPSDRFSAERTGGSVSTLTIQRTQQEDSAVYLCASSLGWGSNEQFFGPGTRLTVL.

CDR3 amino acids: CASSSTGNGYTF. As DNA, the CDR3 is TGTGCCAGCAGTTCGACAGGGAATGGCTACACCTTC. The genes are TRBV27 and TRBJ1-2; the match to TRBD1 covers 7 bases. The trim removed 4 bases at V and 6 bases at J, leaving 2 bases unmatched. Germline lookup yields CDR1 MNHEY and CDR2 SMNVEV (reference sequence). The CDR3 runs to 12 residues.